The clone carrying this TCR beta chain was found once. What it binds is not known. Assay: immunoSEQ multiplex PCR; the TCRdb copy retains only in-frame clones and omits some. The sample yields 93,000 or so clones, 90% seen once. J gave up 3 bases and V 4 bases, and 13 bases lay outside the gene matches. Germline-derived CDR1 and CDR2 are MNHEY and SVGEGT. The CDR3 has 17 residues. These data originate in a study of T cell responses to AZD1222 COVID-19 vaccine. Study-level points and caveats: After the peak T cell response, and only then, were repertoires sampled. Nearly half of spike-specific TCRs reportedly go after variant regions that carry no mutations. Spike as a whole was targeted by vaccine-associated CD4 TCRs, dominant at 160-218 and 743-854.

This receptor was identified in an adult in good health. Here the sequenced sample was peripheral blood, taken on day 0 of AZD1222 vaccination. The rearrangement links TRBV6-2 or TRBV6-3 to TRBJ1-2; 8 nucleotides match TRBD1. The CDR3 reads CASSWVTGARRHYGYTF. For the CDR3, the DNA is TGTGCCAGCAGTTGGGTGACAGGGGCGAGGCGGCACTATGGCTACACCTTC.